Below, one TCR beta chain is given with its context. Investigators profiled TCR beta VDJ and CDR3 from genomic DNA template. TCRdb used MiXCR to reprocess the reads, holding one entry per CDR3 protein. The data show 250,000 to 300,000 distinct CDR3 sequences, 50% to 70% seen once. The record originates from a study of CD8+CD57+ T cells in acquired aplastic anemia. Trimming took 5 bases from V and 7 from J, leaving 8 bases between them. CDR1 is LNHDA and CDR2 is SQIVND in the germline V gene (reference sequence). CDR3 size: 12 residues. This sequence originates from a human donor with severe aplastic anemia or a healthy control (not recorded which). What was sequenced was sorted CD4+, CD8+, or CD8+CD57+ T cells (not recorded which) from PBMCs. The gene calls are TRBV19 and TRBJ2-2, with D perhaps assigned TRBD1 or TRBD2 (5 bases each). The CDR3 sequence: CASSRGIGELFF. The CDR3 DNA reads as TGTGCCAGTAGTCGGGGCATCGGGGAGCTGTTTTTT.